Presented here are 30 T cell receptor beta chains from one specimen sequenced in a study of T cells in Graves' hyperthyroidism and ophthalmopathy. TCR beta CDR3 sequences were amplified from RNA transcripts. During a first-round RT-PCR of the TCR CDR3, the HTBI primer set was used. TCRdb ran MiXCR on the multiplex PCR reads and lists one entry per CDR3 protein. The data contain roughly 740,000 distinct CDR3 sequences, roughly 15% of them singletons. The sample taken for sequencing was blood. The receptors originated from a man in his late teens or twenties with Graves' hyperthyroidism.

The J gene is TRBJ1-5, the V gene TRBV2; TRBD1 might be the D (5 bases). The V gene's germline CDR1 is SNHLY and CDR2 FYNNEI. This CDR3 comprises 14 residues. Trimming stripped 4 bases from V and 4 bases from J, with 11 bases between. The DNA of the CDR3 is TGTGCCAGCAGTGGTGGGGCCGAGAATCAGCCCCAGCATTTT. It translates to CASSGGAENQPQHF.

As for this clonotype: Given a much more abundant clone one base away, this may be a read error. This chain links TRBV12-3 or TRBV12-4 with TRBJ1-1; D is possibly TRBD1 (5 bases). This CDR3 is built from 14 residues. The CDR3 nucleotides read TGTGCCAGCAGTCTCGGGACGGCGAACGCTGAAGCTTTCTTT. As protein: CASSLGTANAEAFF.

The table lists this clonotype with a few counts. A much larger clone lies one base from this, so it may be a read error. The V call is TRBV20-1, the J call TRBJ2-5; D is uncertain. Germline assignment: CDR1 DFQATT and CDR2 SNEGSKA (reference sequence). This CDR3 is 14 amino acids long. In DNA form, the CDR3 reads TGCAGTGCTAGAGACGGTGCCATTCAAGGGACCCAGTACTTC. This codes for CSARDGAIQGTQYF.

There are many counts of this clonotype. The chain uses TRBV5-6 and TRBJ2-1, with TRBD1 as a possible D gene (6 bases). V lost 4 bases and J lost 5, with 13 bases in between. This CDR3 has 14 amino acids. Germline CDR1 is SGHDT and CDR2 is YYEEEE. The CDR3: CASSRTGSHNEQFF. The CDR3 DNA reads as TGTGCCAGCAGCCGCACAGGGTCCCACAATGAGCAGTTCTTC.

This sequence joins TRBV12-3 or TRBV12-4 and TRBJ1-2; D gene uncertain. The CDR3 length is 14 residues. The germline V and J ends were trimmed by 5 bases and 2 bases, with 12 bases remaining between them. The CDR3 DNA reads as TGTGCCAGCAGTCTTCGGAGAGGGAACTATGGCTACACCTTC. This gives the protein CASSLRRGNYGYTF.

A few counts support this clonotype. This rearrangement joins TRBV12-3 or TRBV12-4 to TRBJ2-5; a weak D match, TRBD1 (6 bases). The CDR3 has 13 amino acids. The V end was cut by 6 bases, the J end by 3 bases, with 11 bases between. The CDR3 loop reads CASRHGTKETQYF. Here the CDR3 DNA reads TGTGCCAGCAGACACGGGACAAAAGAGACCCAGTACTTC.

This clonotype was found many times. The genes are TRBV18 and TRBJ2-1, with D maybe TRBD2 (5 bases). The germline V gene encodes CDR1 KGHSH and CDR2 LQKENI. The CDR3 spans 13 residues. V lost 3 bases to trimming and J lost 3 bases, with 6 bases between them. The CDR3 loop is CASSPEVYNEQFF. CDR3 bases: TGTGCCAGCTCACCGGAGGTCTACAATGAGCAGTTCTTC.

This clonotype was observed once. The chain employs TRBV24-1 and TRBJ1-4; 8 bases are shared with TRBD1. Per the germline V gene, CDR1 is KGHDR and CDR2 is SFDVKD. This CDR3 has 16 amino acids. V lost 3 bases, J lost 7 bases, and 9 bases stayed unmatched. The CDR3 sequence: CATSDPGQGGGEKLFF. In DNA, the CDR3 is TGTGCCACCAGTGATCCAGGACAGGGCGGGGGTGAAAAACTGTTTTTT.

V is TRBV7-3 and J is TRBJ1-1, with D hard to call. CDR1 is SGHTA and CDR2 is FQGTGA in the germline V gene. V was trimmed by 5 bases and J by 1 base, leaving 8 bases between them. The CDR3 runs to 13 residues. CDR3 loop: CASSARTNTEAFF. CDR3 bases: TGTGCCAGCAGCGCCAGGACGAACACTGAAGCTTTCTTT.

V usage is TRBV7-9 and J usage is TRBJ2-7; no firm D call. This CDR3 has 12 residues. Trimming removed 5 bases at V and 3 bases at J, with 8 bases between. Germline CDR1 is SEHNR and CDR2 is FQNEAQ (reference sequence). In nucleotides, the CDR3 is TGTGCCAGCAGCCCGAATTTCTACGAGCAGTACTTC. It specifies CASSPNFYEQYF. The full variable domain, with the rest looked up from reference TRBV7-9 and TRBJ2-7, is DTGVSQNPRHKITKRGQNVTFRCDPISEHNRLYWYRQTLGQGPEFLTYFQNEAQLEKSRLLSDRFSAERPKGSFSTLEIQRTEQGDSAMYLCASSPNFYEQYFGPGTRLTVT.

This clonotype was detected many times. This chain links TRBV2 with TRBJ1-2; D gene ambiguous. V dropped 6 bases and J dropped 0 bases, with 8 bases sitting between them. The CDR3 has 13 amino acids. The V gene's germline CDR1 is SNHLY and CDR2 FYNNEI. CDR3 amino acids: CASRRSANYGYTF. In nucleotides, the CDR3 is TGTGCCAGCAGACGGAGCGCTAACTATGGCTACACCTTC.

This clonotype was recorded at least ten times. This chain links TRBV30 with TRBJ2-5, with 14 bases aligning to TRBD2. Trimming removed 3 bases from V and 3 bases from J; junction bases left unmatched: 6. In germline, CDR1 is GTSNPN, CDR2 SVGIG (reference sequence). This CDR3 is 16 amino acids long. The CDR3 region has the DNA TGTGCCTGGAGCGAGACGGGACTAGCGGGAGAAGAGACCCAGTACTTC. Amino acid sequence: CAWSETGLAGEETQYF.

This clonotype has a count of ten or more. V gene TRBV6-2 or TRBV6-3 combines with J gene TRBJ2-1; possible D gene TRBD1, 7 bases. The CDR3 runs to 15 residues. V lost 3 bases and J lost 2, with 11 bases in between. Germline-derived CDR1 and CDR2 are MNHEY and SVGEGT. This CDR3 reads CASSYQGGPYNEQFF. The DNA of the CDR3 is TGTGCCAGCAGTTATCAGGGGGGACCCTACAATGAGCAGTTCTTC.

The sample holds many counts of this clonotype. The chain has TRBV28 and TRBJ1-1; D unclear. CDR3 length: 13 amino acids. The germline CDR1 and CDR2 sequences are MDHEN and SYDVKM. The germline V and J ends were trimmed by 3 bases and 10 bases, with 15 bases remaining between them. The CDR3 nucleotides are TGTGCCAGCAGTTTGTTAGACGGTGAGGGAGCTTTCTTT. Its protein is CASSLLDGEGAFF.

This clonotype came up a few times. V usage is TRBV30 and J usage is TRBJ2-3, with D unclear. The length of the CDR3 is 11 residues. V lost 5 bases, J lost 6 bases, and 9 bases lay in between. The germline gives CDR1 GTSNPN, CDR2 SVGIG (reference sequence). CDR3 DNA: TGTGCCTGGGCGTCCGGGGATACGCAGTATTTT. This gives the protein CAWASGDTQYF.

This rearrangement joins TRBV7-9 to TRBJ2-7; no reliable D call. Trimming shortened V by 8 bases and J by 0 bases, and 11 bases separated the two germline ends. CDR3 length: 13 residues. Germline V gene data show CDR1 as SEHNR and CDR2 as FQNEAQ (reference sequence). CDR3 in amino acids: CASGTFISYEQYF. The CDR3, as DNA: TGTGCCAGCGGCACCTTTATCTCCTACGAGCAGTACTTC.

The count of this clonotype is one. The J gene is TRBJ1-4, the V gene TRBV7-9; D is perhaps TRBD1 (5 bases). The V end lost 3 bases, the J end lost 7 bases, and 12 bases lay between the germline ends. This CDR3 is 14 amino acids long. Germline V gene data show CDR1 as SEHNR and CDR2 as FQNEAQ (reference sequence). The chain's CDR3 is CASSFKEGIEKLFF. The CDR3 DNA is TGTGCCAGCAGCTTTAAGGAGGGGATTGAAAAACTGTTTTTT.

The chain employs TRBV4-2 and TRBJ2-2; D not certain. Trimming removed 2 bases at V and 8 bases at J, with 6 bases between. The CDR3 consists of 12 residues. Looked up from germline, CDR1 is LGHNA and CDR2 is YNFKEQ. This CDR3 is CASSQPVGELFF. The CDR3 DNA is TGTGCCAGCAGCCAACCGGTAGGGGAGCTGTTTTTT.

In the case of this clonotype: One junction end disagrees with the germline gene, perhaps due to a read error. The rearrangement joins TRBV4-1 to TRBJ2-3; 9 nucleotides line up with TRBD2. The CDR3 is 14 amino acids. CDR1 is MGHRA and CDR2 is YSYEKL in the germline V gene. The CDR3 bases are TGTGCCAGCAGAGGCAGCGGGGGGTCAGATACGCAGTATTTT. It is translated as CASRGSGGSDTQYF.

This clonotype was found a few times. V and J are TRBV7-9 and TRBJ2-2; 10 bases line up with TRBD2. The CDR3 has 19 amino acids. The V and J ends lost 5 bases and 2 bases, in that order; junction bases with no gene match: 14. Per germline, CDR1 SEHNR and CDR2 FQNEAQ (reference sequence). The CDR3 sequence: CASSAFFGLAVTNTGELFF. The CDR3 DNA follows: TGTGCCAGCAGCGCGTTCTTCGGACTAGCGGTGACAAACACCGGGGAGCTGTTTTTT.

This clonotype was recorded a few times. The chain joins TRBV6-2 or TRBV6-3 to TRBJ2-2; D uncertain. The V and J ends lost 4 bases and 7 bases respectively, with 7 bases between them. The length of the CDR3 is 12 residues. The germline gives CDR1 MNHEY, CDR2 SVGEGT. Here the CDR3 reads CASSLEFGELFF. CDR3 nucleotides: TGTGCCAGCAGTTTGGAATTCGGGGAGCTGTTTTTT.

The chain has TRBV24-1 and TRBJ1-2; a weak D match, TRBD1 (6 bases). Germline V gene data show CDR1 as KGHDR and CDR2 as SFDVKD. The V end was cut by 4 bases, the J end by 0 bases, with 11 bases between. The CDR3 sequence is 15 residues long. The CDR3 region is CATSESGGANYGYTF. The CDR3 bases are TGTGCCACCAGTGAATCCGGGGGCGCTAACTATGGCTACACCTTC.

The table lists this clonotype with many counts. This chain links TRBV5-1 with TRBJ2-1; 10 nucleotides agree with TRBD2. V lost 7 bases to trimming and J lost 3 bases; unmatched junction nucleotides: 7. The germline V gene has CDR1 SGHRS and CDR2 YFSETQ. This CDR3 has 15 amino acids. CDR3 amino acids: CASQASGSLYNEQFF. CDR3 coding DNA: TGCGCCAGCCAGGCTAGCGGGAGCCTCTACAATGAGCAGTTCTTC.

The chain uses TRBV2 and TRBJ2-7; no definite D call. V lost 6 bases to trimming and J lost 0 bases, with 18 bases between them. CDR1 SNHLY and CDR2 FYNNEI come from the germline V gene. CDR3 length: 16 amino acids. Written as DNA, the CDR3 is TGTGCCAGCAGGCGTCCTCAATACACCACCTCCTACGAGCAGTACTTC. This codes for CASRRPQYTTSYEQYF.

The sample holds many counts of this clonotype. This chain joins TRBV28 and TRBJ2-3; D possibly matches TRBD1 or TRBD2 (6 bases each). Trimming pared 6 bases from V and 3 bases from J, leaving 16 bases between. The CDR3 has 15 amino acids. Germline values: CDR1 MDHEN, CDR2 SYDVKM. CDR3 sequence: CASSPRGRRTDTQYF. The CDR3, as DNA: TGTGCCAGCAGCCCTCGGGGGCGTAGGACAGATACGCAGTATTTT.

The genes are TRBV7-3 and TRBJ2-2, with 8 positions matching TRBD1. CDR1 and CDR2 from the germline V gene are SGHTA and FQGTGA. The CDR3 covers 18 residues. The ends lost 4 bases at V and 0 bases at J; junction bases unmatched: 10. The CDR3 coding sequence is TGTGCCAGCAGCTCCTACCCCACGGGACAGGCGAACACCGGGGAGCTGTTTTTT. Encoded protein: CASSSYPTGQANTGELFF.

The chain links TRBV14 to TRBJ2-1, with unresolved D. V was trimmed by 0 bases and J by 2 bases, leaving 8 bases between them. The CDR3 extends over 15 amino acids. The germline CDR1 and CDR2 sequences are SGHDN and FVKESK. The CDR3 DNA reads as TGTGCCAGCAGCCAAGATAGGCTCGCCTACAATGAGCAGTTCTTC. Protein: CASSQDRLAYNEQFF.

This clonotype was counted a few times. V is TRBV5-1 and J is TRBJ2-7, with D hard to call. From germline, CDR1 is SGHRS and CDR2 YFSETQ. This CDR3 has 11 residues. The V end was cut by 1 base, the J end by 12 bases, with 11 bases between. CDR3 sequence: CASSLRQKLYF. The CDR3 nucleotides are TGCGCCAGCAGCTTGAGGCAAAAGCTGTACTTC.

The rearrangement uses TRBV28 and TRBJ2-5; the D gene is possibly TRBD1 (6 bases). Germline CDR1 and CDR2: MDHEN and SYDVKM. This CDR3 spans 14 amino acids. V lost 3 bases, J lost 2 bases, and 10 bases lay in between. The CDR3 protein is CASSFGQTQETQYF. The CDR3 DNA follows: TGTGCCAGCAGTTTCGGACAGACTCAAGAGACCCAGTACTTC.

This clonotype occurred a few times. The gene calls are TRBV7-2 and TRBJ2-7; D assignment may be TRBD1 or TRBD2 (6 bases each). Germline CDR1 is SGHTA and CDR2 is FQGNSA. V shed 6 bases and J shed 0 bases, with 15 bases lying between them. This CDR3 contains 15 residues. The CDR3 sequence is CASRGEEDSSYEQYF. The CDR3 DNA reads TGTGCCAGCAGGGGGGAGGAGGACAGCTCCTACGAGCAGTACTTC.